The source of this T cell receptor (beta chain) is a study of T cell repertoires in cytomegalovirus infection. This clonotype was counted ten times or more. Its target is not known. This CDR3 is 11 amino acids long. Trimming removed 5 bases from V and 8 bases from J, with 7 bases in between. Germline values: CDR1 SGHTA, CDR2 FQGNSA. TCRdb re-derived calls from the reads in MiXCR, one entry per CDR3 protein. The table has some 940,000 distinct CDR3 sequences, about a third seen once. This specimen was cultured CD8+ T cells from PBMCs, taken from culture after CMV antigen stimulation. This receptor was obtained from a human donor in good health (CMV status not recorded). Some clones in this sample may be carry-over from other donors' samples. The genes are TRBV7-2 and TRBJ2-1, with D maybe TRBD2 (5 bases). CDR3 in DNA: TGTGCCAGCAGCAGAGGGTATGAGCAGTTCTTC. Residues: CASSRGYEQFF.